Below are 14 T cell receptor beta chains sequenced from a single sample in a study of CD8 T cell repertoires and HIV-1 epitope variants. The antigens of these receptors remain unknown. The data were produced by immunoSEQ multiplex PCR, yet TCRdb's version contains in-frame clones alone and is incomplete. The sample includes approximately 4,900 clones, around 66% of them seen just once. What was sequenced was cultured CD8+ T cells derived from PBMCs. The receptors were gathered from a male donor with HIV.

This sequence joins TRBV5-4 and TRBJ1-2; TRBD1 aligns across 7 bases. CDR3 length: 14 amino acids. Looked up from germline, CDR1 is SGHNT and CDR2 is YYREEE (reference sequence). V gave up 5 bases and J gave up 1 base; unmatched junction bases: 5. For the CDR3, the DNA is TGTGCCAGCAGTTTACAGGGGAGTAACTATGGCTACACCTTC. Protein product: CASSLQGSNYGYTF.

The V call is TRBV4-1, the J call TRBJ2-1; 9 positions agree with TRBD2. The CDR3 covers 14 residues. Germline V lookup: CDR1 MGHRA, CDR2 YSYEKL. Trimming at V came to 1 base and at J to 8 bases, leaving 3 bases not matched to a gene. CDR3 in amino acids: CASSQAGLADEQFF. For the CDR3, the DNA is TGCGCCAGCAGCCAAGCGGGACTAGCCGATGAGCAGTTCTTC.

This clone was counted between two and nine times. V is TRBV5-6 and J is TRBJ2-7; D is perhaps TRBD1 (6 bases). The V and J ends lost 3 bases and 7 bases respectively, with 14 bases between them. The CDR3 is 13 amino acids. Germline V gene lookup returns CDR1 SGHDT and CDR2 YYEEEE. CDR3 amino acids: CASSSQGFGEQYF. The CDR3 bases are TGTGCCAGCAGCTCCCAGGGGTTCGGGGAGCAGTACTTC. The full variable domain, its missing parts supplied by reference TRBV5-6 and TRBJ2-7, is DAGVTQSPTHLIKTRGQQVTLRCSPKSGHDTVSWYQQALGQGPQFIFQYYEEEERQRGNFPDRFSGHQFPNYSSELNVNALLLGDSALYLCASSSQGFGEQYFGPGTRLTVT.

A single count supports this clone. V is TRBV5-4 and J is TRBJ2-3; no clear D gene. Between the trimmed V and J ends, which lost 0 bases and 4 bases, there was a span of 6 bases. Germline CDR1 is SGHNT and CDR2 is YYREEE (reference sequence). The CDR3 runs 13 residues. The CDR3 nucleotides read TGTGCCAGCAGCTTGGTGGGCCCAGATACGCAGTATTTT. Amino acids: CASSLVGPDTQYF.

This clone was seen only a few times. The rearrangement uses TRBV7-2 and TRBJ1-1; D is ambiguous. The CDR3 is 15 amino acids. Per germline, CDR1 SGHTA and CDR2 FQGNSA. The V and J ends lost 2 bases and 3 bases respectively, with 13 bases between them. Here the CDR3 reads CASSLIQGGHTEAFF. In nucleotides, the CDR3 is TGTGCCAGCAGCTTAATACAAGGCGGTCACACTGAAGCTTTCTTT.

The chain recombines TRBV13 with TRBJ2-2, with D perhaps TRBD1 (5 bases). V was trimmed by 0 bases and J by 7 bases, leaving 9 bases between them. This CDR3 is 14 amino acids long. Per the germline V gene, CDR1 is PRHDT and CDR2 is FYEKMQ (reference sequence). Here the CDR3 reads CASSLGQGVGELFF. The CDR3 DNA sequence: TGTGCCAGCAGCTTAGGTCAGGGTGTCGGGGAGCTGTTTTTT.

CDR3 bases: TGCGCCAGCAGCTTGAACAGGGAGGCCCTTGAAGCTTTCTTT. Translation gives CASSLNREALEAFF. J is TRBJ1-1 and V is TRBV5-1; possibly TRBD1 for D (6 bases). The V gene lost 1 base and the J gene lost 7 bases, with 14 bases spanning the gap. The CDR3 has 14 amino acids. Germline CDR1 is SGHRS and CDR2 is YFSETQ.

This clone has a single count. This chain's CDR3 is CSVVGDTDEGGANVLTF. Here the CDR3 DNA reads TGCAGCGTCGTTGGCGACACAGATGAGGGGGGGGCCAACGTCCTGACTTTC. The J gene is TRBJ2-6, the V gene TRBV29-1; D possibly matches TRBD1 or TRBD2 (5 bases each). Germline assignment: CDR1 SQVTM and CDR2 ANQGSEA. The V and J ends lost 6 bases and 4 bases respectively, with 22 bases between them. This CDR3 spans 17 amino acids.

This clone has more than one count but fewer than ten. This chain joins TRBV4-1 and TRBJ1-2, with 8 bases lining up with TRBD1. J lost 4 bases, V lost 0 bases, and 10 bases had no gene match. The CDR3 consists of 17 residues. The germline CDR1 and CDR2 sequences are MGHRA and YSYEKL. The CDR3 DNA reads TGCGCCAGCAGCCAAGATCCGCAGGGGGCGCAAAGCTATGGCTACACCTTC. This encodes CASSQDPQGAQSYGYTF.

V and J are TRBV19 and TRBJ2-1, with a weak D call TRBD1 (6 bases). V was clipped by 5 bases and J by 10 bases, with 15 bases between them. The CDR3 totals 13 residues. The germline V gene has CDR1 LNHDA and CDR2 SQIVND (reference sequence). The CDR3 spells CASSATGFGEQFF. CDR3 bases: TGTGCCAGTAGTGCGACAGGCTTTGGGGAGCAGTTCTTC.

The V call is TRBV6-5, the J call TRBJ2-1, with 8 bases lining up with TRBD2. Trimming removed 6 bases from V and 12 bases from J; junction bases left unmatched: 7. The CDR3 is 12 amino acids. Germline CDR1 is MNHEY and CDR2 is SVGAGI. The CDR3 nucleotides are TGTGCCAGCAGAGAGCGGGAGCTCGGGCAGTTCTTC. This encodes CASRERELGQFF.

The table lists this clone with a few counts. The chain employs TRBV18 and TRBJ2-7; possible D gene TRBD1, 6 bases. The V end lost 5 bases, the J end lost 5 bases, and 16 bases lay between the germline ends. The CDR3 is made up of 14 amino acids. Germline CDR1 and CDR2: KGHSH and LQKENI. The CDR3 here is CASSDQEGVHEQYF. The CDR3 DNA sequence: TGTGCCAGCTCAGACCAAGAGGGGGTCCACGAGCAGTACTTC.

The gene calls are TRBV28 and TRBJ2-7, with D uncertain. In germline, CDR1 is MDHEN, CDR2 SYDVKM. Between the trimmed V and J ends, which lost 2 bases and 6 bases, there was a span of 8 bases. The CDR3 extends over 12 amino acids. The CDR3 sequence: CASSLRVPEQYF. The DNA for the CDR3 is TGTGCCAGCAGTTTACGTGTTCCCGAGCAGTACTTC.

CDR3 in DNA: TGTGCCAGCAGTATCCTGGACAGGAACACCGGGGAGCTGTTTTTT. Its translation is CASSILDRNTGELFF. The rearrangement joins TRBV27 to TRBJ2-2; a possible D gene is TRBD1 (6 bases). This CDR3 is built from 15 residues. The germline gives CDR1 MNHEY, CDR2 SMNVEV (reference sequence). V was cut by 5 bases and J by 1 base, with 11 bases left in between.